Each of the 22 T cell receptor beta chains below was sequenced from the same sample in a study of blood T cell repertoires in COVID-19. Assay: immunoSEQ multiplex PCR; the TCRdb copy retains only in-frame clones and omits some. The table lists 250,000 to 300,000 clones, 75% to 95% of them singletons. The sample consisted of PBMCs or T cells enriched from blood (not recorded which). The receptors derive from a woman aged 25 to 39 who had recovered from COVID-19.

CDR3 region: CASSVGTSGRTDTQYF. Here the CDR3 DNA reads TGTGCCAGCAGCGTTGGGACTAGCGGACGCACAGATACGCAGTATTTT. The chain is built from TRBV5-4 and TRBJ2-3; 11 bases are a match to TRBD2. The CDR3 runs 16 residues. Germline assignment: CDR1 SGHNT and CDR2 YYREEE (reference sequence). Trimming took 4 bases from V and 1 from J; bases not matched to a gene: 5.

The V gene is TRBV11-2, the J gene TRBJ2-5, with 11 bases identical to TRBD2. Trimming removed 0 bases from V and 5 bases from J; junction bases left unmatched: 11. The germline gives CDR1 SGHAT, CDR2 FQNNGV. The CDR3 consists of 18 residues. For the CDR3, the DNA is TGTGCCAGCAGCTTAGATTTTAACCTAGCGGGAGGAGTGGAGACCCAGTACTTC. Encoded protein: CASSLDFNLAGGVETQYF.

The DNA of the CDR3 is TGTGCCAGCAGCTCCAGGGACAGGAAAGTCTACGAGCAGTACTTC. Encoded protein: CASSSRDRKVYEQYF. The chain joins TRBV7-9 to TRBJ2-7; TRBD1 matches at 8 bases. The CDR3 is 15 residues long. Germline V lookup: CDR1 SEHNR, CDR2 FQNEAQ (reference sequence). Trimming took 4 bases from V and 3 from J; bases not matched to a gene: 8.

The chain couples TRBV12-1 to TRBJ1-2. TRBV12-1 is labeled a pseudogene. The CDR3 extends over 14 amino acids. The CDR3 loop reads CANHHGGYDYGYTF. Written as DNA, the CDR3 is TGTGCCAACCACCACGGGGGGTATGACTATGGCTACACCTTC.

This sequence joins TRBV6-5 and TRBJ2-7; 9 bases fit TRBD1. The CDR3 has 15 residues. CDR1 and CDR2 (germline): MNHEY, SVGAGI. Losses at the gene ends were 2 bases for V and 1 base for J; bases not matched to a gene: 3. CDR3 in DNA: TGTGCCAGCAGTTACCCGGGACAGGGTTCCTACGAGCAGTACTTC. Translated, it gives CASSYPGQGSYEQYF.

The V and J genes are TRBV7-2 and TRBJ1-4; 8 bases map to TRBD1. The CDR3 has 15 amino acids. V was clipped by 3 bases and J by 3 bases; unmatched bases: 3. Per germline, CDR1 SGHTA and CDR2 FQGNSA. The CDR3 DNA reads as TGTGCCAGCAGCTTTGACAGGGGTCCTAATGAAAAACTGTTTTTT. This sequence encodes CASSFDRGPNEKLFF.

The J gene is TRBJ2-2, the V gene TRBV19; 9 bases align to TRBD2. Germline CDR1 reads LNHDA; CDR2 reads SQIVND (reference sequence). This CDR3 contains 18 residues. Trimming took 10 bases from V and 0 from J; bases not matched to a gene: 15. In DNA, the CDR3 is TGTGCCACCAGAGTAAGAGCGGGAGGAATCGCGAACACCGGGGAGCTGTTTTTT. Its translation: CATRVRAGGIANTGELFF.

The chain links TRBV3-1 (or the pseudogene TRBV3-2) to TRBJ2-5; maybe TRBD1 (6 bases). Trimming took off 3 bases at V and 6 bases at J, with 14 bases between the two ends. CDR1 LGHDT and CDR2 YNNKEL come from the germline V gene (reference sequence). The CDR3 is 14 residues long. CDR3 amino acids: CASSHRQARQTQYF. CDR3 DNA: TGTGCCAGCAGCCACCGACAGGCTAGGCAGACCCAGTACTTC.

The rearrangement joins TRBV6-5 to TRBJ1-2, with no clear D. Germline CDR1 MNHEY, CDR2 SVGAGI. The CDR3 length is 14 residues. V lost 0 bases to trimming and J lost 4 bases, with 9 bases between them. The CDR3 loop is CASSYSRSFYGYTF. CDR3 coding DNA: TGTGCCAGCAGTTACTCGAGGTCCTTCTATGGCTACACCTTC.

V usage is TRBV19 and J usage is TRBJ2-1, with a tentative D call TRBD2 (5 bases). The germline CDR1 and CDR2 sequences are LNHDA and SQIVND (reference sequence). V shed 3 bases and J shed 6 bases, with 9 bases lying between them. The CDR3 covers 13 residues. CDR3 in amino acids: CASSISRGNEQFF. Here the CDR3 DNA reads TGTGCCAGTAGTATCTCCCGGGGCAATGAGCAGTTCTTC.

The V gene is TRBV3-1 (or the pseudogene TRBV3-2), the J gene TRBJ2-5, with TRBD2 matching 10 bases. Trimming at V came to 2 bases and at J to 5 bases, leaving 8 bases not matched to a gene. The CDR3 totals 16 residues. Germline CDR1 and CDR2: LGHDT and YNNKEL (reference sequence). CDR3: CASSQFPSGSGETQYF. CDR3 bases: TGTGCCAGCAGCCAATTTCCTAGCGGGAGTGGGGAGACCCAGTACTTC.

The V and J genes are TRBV3-1 (or the pseudogene TRBV3-2) and TRBJ2-7; D might be TRBD2 (5 bases). Deletions cut 4 bases from V and 6 bases from J, with 10 bases between. Germline loops: CDR1 LGHDT, CDR2 YNNKEL (reference sequence). This CDR3 has 12 amino acids. The chain's CDR3 is CASSPASSEQYF. CDR3 DNA sequence: TGTGCCAGCAGCCCTGCTAGCTCCGAGCAGTACTTC.

This clone has only a few counts. The chain has TRBV14 and TRBJ2-2; tentatively, D is TRBD2 (6 bases). The germline CDR1 and CDR2 sequences are SGHDN and FVKESK. This CDR3 is built from 15 residues. V lost 1 base and J lost 6, with 12 bases in between. The CDR3 region has the DNA TGTGCCAGCAGCCAAGCGCGGGGTTGGGCCGGGGAGCTGTTTTTT. It codes for CASSQARGWAGELFF.

The V gene is TRBV19, the J gene TRBJ2-1; the match to TRBD2 covers 8 bases. J gave up 8 bases and V 6 bases, and 12 bases lay outside the gene matches. CDR3 length equals 15 residues. Per the germline V gene, CDR1 is LNHDA and CDR2 is SQIVND (reference sequence). Here the CDR3 DNA reads TGTGCCAGTAGACGTGGACTAGCCGCTTTGGATGAGCAGTTCTTC. Translating gives CASRRGLAALDEQFF. Together with reference TRBV19 and TRBJ2-1, the CDR3 gives the full variable domain: DGGITQSPKYLFRKEGQNVTLSCEQNLNHDAMYWYRQDPGQGLRLIYYSQIVNDFQKGDIAEGYSVSREKKESFPLTVTSAQKNPTAFYLCASRRGLAALDEQFFGPGTRLTVL.

The rearrangement links TRBV7-2 to TRBJ2-1, with a weak D call TRBD1 (7 bases). Trimming removed 8 bases at V and 2 bases at J, with 16 bases between. The CDR3 has 15 amino acids. From germline, CDR1 is SGHTA and CDR2 FQGNSA. CDR3 sequence: CASLTGRGAYNEQFF. The CDR3 nucleotides are TGTGCCAGCTTGACGGGCAGGGGGGCCTACAATGAGCAGTTCTTC.

This clone was recorded once. CDR3 in DNA: TGTGCCAGCAGCGCATCAGGGGGCGAAACCGGGGAGCTGTTTTTT. It yields the protein CASSASGGETGELFF. J is TRBJ2-2 and V is TRBV9; 8 bases line up with TRBD1. CDR1 SGDLS and CDR2 YYNGEE come from the germline V gene. Unmatched junction bases numbered 6, after V lost 3 bases and J lost 5 bases. The CDR3 totals 15 residues.

The chain links TRBV7-8 to TRBJ2-3; TRBD2 aligns across 7 bases. There are 15 residues in the CDR3. Germline V gives CDR1 SGHVS, CDR2 FQNEAQ. With 5 bases clipped from V and 3 bases from J, the junction kept 8 bases outside the gene matches. As DNA, the CDR3 is TGTGCCAGCAGCCCGAGCGGGAAGGTAACAGATACGCAGTATTTT. It translates to CASSPSGKVTDTQYF.

The chain employs TRBV30 and TRBJ1-2; 7 bases line up with TRBD1. The CDR3 extends over 11 amino acids. CDR1 GTSNPN and CDR2 SVGIG come from the germline V gene (reference sequence). The trim removed 1 base at V and 7 bases at J, leaving 0 bases unmatched. Written as DNA, the CDR3 is TGTGCCTGGAGTGGACAGGGTGGCTACACCTTC. Encoded protein: CAWSGQGGYTF.

Only one count was recorded for this clone. The rearrangement links TRBV11-2 to TRBJ2-2; 13 nucleotides match TRBD2. The CDR3 runs 16 residues. J lost 4 bases, V lost 5 bases, and 4 bases had no gene match. The germline CDR1 and CDR2 sequences are SGHAT and FQNNGV. This chain's CDR3 is CASSAGLAGATGELFF. DNA for the CDR3: TGTGCCAGCAGCGCAGGACTAGCGGGAGCCACCGGGGAGCTGTTTTTT.

The V gene is TRBV9, the J gene TRBJ1-1; the D gene is possibly TRBD1 (6 bases). CDR3 size: 13 residues. CDR1 SGDLS and CDR2 YYNGEE come from the germline V gene. Trimming shortened V by 3 bases and J by 1 base, and 7 bases separated the two germline ends. In DNA form, the CDR3 reads TGTGCCAGCAGCGCGGACAGGAACACTGAAGCTTTCTTT. The encoded protein is CASSADRNTEAFF.

This sequence joins TRBV4-3 and TRBJ2-7, with D perhaps TRBD2 (5 bases). With 0 bases removed from V and 3 bases from J, the gap between germline ends came to 12 bases. The CDR3 sequence is 15 residues long. The germline V gene has CDR1 LGHNA and CDR2 YSLEER. The CDR3 bases are TGCGCCAGCAGCCAAGATCCCGGGAAATACTACGAGCAGTACTTC. It encodes CASSQDPGKYYEQYF.

The V and J genes are TRBV15 and TRBJ1-4; D gene ambiguous. V lost 4 bases, J lost 0 bases, and 9 bases lay in between. This CDR3 contains 15 residues. Per the germline V gene, CDR1 is LNHNV and CDR2 is YYDKDF (reference sequence). This CDR3 reads CATSTLRATNEKLFF. The CDR3, as DNA: TGTGCCACCAGCACTCTGAGGGCAACTAATGAAAAACTGTTTTTT. Filled out from reference TRBV15 and TRBJ1-4, the complete variable domain reads DAMVIQNPRYQVTQFGKPVTLSCSQTLNHNVMYWYQQKSSQAPKLLFHYYDKDFNNEADTPDNFQSRRPNTSFCFLDIRSPGLGDTAMYLCATSTLRATNEKLFFGSGTQLSVL.